A single T cell receptor (beta chain) is shown here with its context. It lacks a known antigen. No much larger clone exists at a distance of one base, and base qualities are not known. Library prep was done by 5' RACE. The sample was run on an Illumina HiSeq 2500. A second PCR of roughly 7 to 11 cycles was run with a J-beta primer mix and a sample-barcoded 5' primer. A template-switch 5' adaptor carrying 12 random nucleotides introduced a unique molecular identifier onto each TCR beta cDNA molecule. Each sample yielded at least 2.5 million CDR3-containing paired-end reads. First-strand cDNA was synthesized from all RNA with the Mint cDNA synthesis kit, primed by a TRBC-specific oligonucleotide. After uracil-DNA glycosylase treatment, a first 18-cycle PCR used universal primers M1SS and BC2_uni_R on all cDNA. The study's own analysis went as follows. For normalization, 1 million high-quality reads were randomly selected from each sample, with every read carrying a distinct molecular identifier. Instead of being binned into consensus sequences, reads with shared molecular identifiers were discarded. CDR3 identification, clonotype clustering and error correction used MiTCR with a Q25 quality threshold and the strictest error-elimination algorithm. Lower-bound total TCR beta diversity was estimated with a nonparametric unseen species model using Euler transformation. TCRdb itself trimmed the public reads at Q25 with fastp, ran MiXCR and retained productive beta chains. Identical CDR3 proteins give one entry, which carries the most common genes and DNA. The V and J calls and clone size come from TCRdb's table, not from the authors' own analysis. In all, the sample holds about 500,000 distinct CDR3 sequences, and nearly 25% of those were seen once. The top ten clones comprise 8.5% to 9.5% of the sample.

Donors were 40 or so systemically healthy Caucasian individuals from Russia aged roughly 6 to 95 years. Each donor gave 9.5 to 10 milliliters of peripheral blood, drawn into EDTA-treated Vacutainer tubes. Ficoll-Paque density-gradient centrifugation was used to isolate PBMCs, with at least 7 million obtained per sample. Total RNA, at least 6 micrograms per sample, was extracted from PBMCs with Trizol reagent. For every donor, flow cytometry on a PBMC aliquot measured the percentage of naive CD45RAhigh/CD27high T cells. The data derive from a study of blood T cells in healthy people across ages (dated by TCRdb to the mid-2010s). Study-level background: Template switching captured roughly one uniquely barcoded TCR beta cDNA molecule per two T cells in model experiments. The study measured age-related changes in TCR beta repertoire diversity using deep sequencing normalized with unique cDNA molecular identifiers. Donors were grouped into four age groups: young (average roughly 17 years), middle-aged (around 39), aged (about 60) and long-lived (about 82). Two additional independent replicas of 1 million unique cDNA reads from the same blood draw were analyzed for two donors (one aged 18 to 30 and one aged 80 or older).

Overall results and qualifications from the work: Donor CMV infection status was unknown, potentially confounding age-related changes in expanded clonotypes. The percentage of naive T cells measured by flow cytometry correlated strongly with observed TCR beta diversity. Observed TCR beta diversity per million T cells fell roughly linearly with age, and a significant reduction was already apparent by age around 40. Estimates of total diversity from one million sequenced T cells were regarded as lower bounds and underestimates. Compared with the aged group, more naive CD4+ T cells, fewer expanded clones and increased TCR diversity were shown by the long-lived group, suggesting age selection. Conclusive comparison of naive and antigen-experienced compartments was prevented by the profiling of bulk unsorted PBMCs.

These same records also appear under a second study, on T cells of mothers and their children. As described in the second report: Nine systemically healthy Caucasian individuals served as donors, namely three mothers together with their six children. cDNA synthesis consumed the entire amount of extracted RNA, loaded at roughly 1.5 ug RNA in each 15 ul reaction. In the second PCR, the M1S primer introduced both the sample barcodes and 2-4 random nucleotides. Each mother yielded over 8.5 million TCR beta CDR3 reads and each child 3 million or so reads. In both related and unrelated pairs, thymic selection shapes the output of TCR recombination in a similar way, with inherited differences having only a minor effect. Related mother-child pairs always showed normalized repertoire overlap that was slightly higher than in unrelated mother-child pairs, though the difference was never significant. No persistent microchimeric T cell clones were found, with a detection sensitivity of 80 to 100 clones per million clonotypes. The study used deep NGS to compare TCR beta repertoires of mothers and children, seeking features distinguishing related mother-child pairs from unrelated individuals. On average, the children were about 12 +/- 4 years old, while the mothers were around 42 +/- 4 years old. Libraries were sequenced on Illumina HiSeq 2000 with 100+100 nt paired-end reads after adapter ligation with NEBNext reagents. To prevent cross-contamination, the mother and child libraries were prepared a month apart and were sequenced in separate runs. Each donor had between about 500,000 and 2,300,000 distinct TCR beta clonotypes identified. Naive TCR beta clonotypes were estimated from low-frequency clonotypes matched to each donor's FACS-determined naive share, without sorting.

Sequences were obtained from blood. The clonotype originates from a boy aged 10-17 years in good health.

The CDR3 protein sequence reads: CASSLGGDADTQYF. The sequenced DNA is TGTGCCAGCAGTTTAGGAGGGGACGCAGATACGCAGTATTTT. The sequence joins TRBV12-3 or TRBV12-4 to TRBJ2-3, with the D gene tentatively TRBD1 or TRBD2, based on 5 matching bases in each. V is pared back by 1 base and J by 4 bases, with 9 bases lying between the germline termini. Counted from cysteine to phenylalanine, this CDR3 has 14 amino acids. The read is trimmed to its CDR3 DNA, 42 bases read in frame from base 1.